The 24 T cell receptor beta chains below come from one sample, sequenced in a study of resident and recirculating memory T cells in vitiligo. Only in-frame clones appear in the TCRdb table, and some are missing; sequencing was by immunoSEQ multiplex PCR. The table shows roughly 76,000 clones, with approximately 90% occurring only once. Sequenced sample: blood. Receptors were obtained from a male donor with vitiligo.

This chain joins TRBV6-5 and TRBJ1-1; D is unresolved. CDR3 size: 16 residues. Germline V gives CDR1 MNHEY, CDR2 SVGAGI. The V gene lost 2 bases and the J gene lost 4 bases, with 17 bases spanning the gap. The CDR3 here is CASSYTQRSRGTEAFF. In nucleotides, the CDR3 is TGTGCCAGCAGTTACACACAGCGGAGCCGAGGCACTGAAGCTTTCTTT.

The chain is built from TRBV6-6 and TRBJ2-7, with 9 bases identical to TRBD1. Trimming removed 3 bases from V and 4 bases from J; junction bases left unmatched: 7. The CDR3 loop spans 15 amino acids. Germline CDR1 and CDR2: MNHNY and SVGAGI (reference sequence). As DNA, the CDR3 is TGTGCCAGCAGTTATACAGGGGGCTACAGGTACGAGCAGTACTTC. The encoded protein is CASSYTGGYRYEQYF.

The CDR3 DNA reads TGCGCCAGCAGCGGGACAGGGGGAAGTGGTTTCTTT. Its translation is CASSGTGGSGFF. The rearrangement links TRBV4-3 to TRBJ1-1; 11 bases are a match to TRBD1. V dropped 5 bases and J dropped 13; count of bases not matched to a gene: 6. Looked up from germline, CDR1 is LGHNA and CDR2 is YSLEER. The CDR3 covers 12 residues.

About this clone itself: One end of the junction does not line up with germline, which may come from a read error. V is TRBV7-7 and J is TRBJ2-2; 11 bases are a match to TRBD1. The CDR3 totals 19 residues. Germline lookup yields CDR1 SSHAT and CDR2 FNYEAQ (reference sequence). The chain's CDR3 is CASSLGQGAPIVNTGELFF. As DNA, the CDR3 is TGTGCTAGCAGCTTAGGACAGGGGGCGCCGATCGTGAACACCGGGGAGCTGTTTTTT.

The chain uses TRBV7-2 and TRBJ1-3; D uncertain. Germline loops: CDR1 SGHTA, CDR2 FQGNSA. Trimming stripped 3 bases from V and 4 bases from J, with 10 bases between. The CDR3 covers 14 residues. The CDR3 spells CASSFPGSGNTIYF. CDR3 nucleotides: TGTGCCAGCAGCTTCCCGGGGTCCGGAAACACCATATATTTT.

The chain couples TRBV5-4 to TRBJ2-5; 8 nucleotides align to TRBD2. J lost 6 bases, V lost 4 bases, and 8 bases had no gene match. Germline-derived CDR1 and CDR2 are SGHNT and YYREEE (reference sequence). This CDR3 has 14 amino acids. This CDR3 is CASSPGGGEQTQYF. The DNA of the CDR3 is TGTGCCAGCAGCCCGGGAGGGGGGGAGCAGACCCAGTACTTC.

The DNA of the CDR3 is TGTGCCAGCAGTTCGGGACAGGTAAACACTGAAGCTTTCTTT. Its protein product is CASSSGQVNTEAFF. The rearrangement links TRBV6-5 to TRBJ1-1; 8 nucleotides align to TRBD1. Trimming took 4 bases from V and 2 from J; bases not matched to a gene: 3. Germline V gene data show CDR1 as MNHEY and CDR2 as SVGAGI. This CDR3 contains 14 residues.

V and J are TRBV27 and TRBJ2-7; maybe TRBD1 (6 bases). CDR3 size: 13 residues. V shed 5 bases and J shed 2 bases, with 10 bases lying between them. Germline CDR1 is MNHEY and CDR2 is SMNVEV (reference sequence). Here the CDR3 DNA reads TGTGCCAGCAGTCACAGGGTCACCTACGAGCAGTACTTC. It translates to CASSHRVTYEQYF.

The chain is built from TRBV5-1 and TRBJ2-7; 10 nucleotides match TRBD1. The V gene's germline CDR1 is SGHRS and CDR2 YFSETQ. This CDR3 has 16 residues. J was trimmed by 2 bases and V by 0 bases; bases with no gene match: 5. CDR3 DNA sequence: TGCGCCAGCAGCTTGGATGGGACAGGGGCAGCCTACGAGCAGTACTTC. Protein: CASSLDGTGAAYEQYF.

The chain carries TRBV19 and TRBJ1-5; 8 nucleotides align to TRBD1. The V gene end was trimmed by 4 bases and the J gene end by 6 bases; junction bases not matched to a gene: 11. Germline V gives CDR1 LNHDA, CDR2 SQIVND (reference sequence). There are 16 residues in the CDR3. The DNA for the CDR3 is TGTGCCAGTAGTACCATTGACAGGGGACGGAGTCAGCCCCAGCATTTT. This encodes CASSTIDRGRSQPQHF.

This chain links TRBV4-3 with TRBJ2-3, with TRBD2 matching over 14 bases. The junction had 6 bases not matched to a gene; V was cut back by 2 bases and J by 2 bases. Germline CDR1 and CDR2: LGHNA and YSLEER. The length of the CDR3 is 18 residues. CDR3 nucleotides: TGCGCCAGCAGCCAATCTCCGACTAGCGGGGGGGACACAGATACGCAGTATTTT. Its protein is CASSQSPTSGGDTDTQYF.

The CDR3 sequence: CASSFLERGNTEAFF. DNA of the CDR3: TGTGCCAGCAGCTTCCTCGAACGGGGGAACACTGAAGCTTTCTTT. V and J are TRBV7-2 and TRBJ1-1; D uncertain. The germline V and J ends were trimmed by 3 bases and 1 base, with 12 bases remaining between them. The CDR3 covers 15 residues. The V gene's germline CDR1 is SGHTA and CDR2 FQGNSA. Full variable domain (rest looked up from reference TRBV7-2 and TRBJ1-1): GAGVSQSPSNKVTEKGKDVELRCDPISGHTALYWYRQSLGQGLEFLIYFQGNSAPDKSGLPSDRFSAERTGGSVSTLTIQRTQQEDSAVYLCASSFLERGNTEAFFGQGTRLTVV.

The CDR3 region has the DNA TGTGCCAGCAGTACTATAGCGGGGGACTACAATGAGCAGTTCTTC. Its protein product is CASSTIAGDYNEQFF. The genes are TRBV6-5 and TRBJ2-1; 9 nucleotides line up with TRBD2. CDR3 length: 15 residues. V was pared by 5 bases and J by 3 bases, with 5 bases of the junction left unmatched. Germline V CDR1 and CDR2: MNHEY, SVGAGI.

The chain combines TRBV6-1 with TRBJ1-6; D may be TRBD1 (5 bases). Trimming shortened V by 0 bases and J by 3 bases, and 9 bases separated the two germline ends. Germline V gives CDR1 MNHNS, CDR2 SASEGT. The CDR3 consists of 16 residues. DNA of the CDR3: TGTGCCAGCAGTGAAGCGACAGCCCGCTATAATTCACCCCTCCACTTT. Protein sequence: CASSEATARYNSPLHF.

The rearrangement links TRBV6-4 to TRBJ2-2; 8 bases line up with TRBD1. This CDR3 has 16 residues. V gave up 2 bases and J gave up 1 base; unmatched junction bases: 3. CDR1 MRHNA and CDR2 SNTAGT come from the germline V gene. The DNA of the CDR3 is TGTGCCAGCAGTGACCAGGGGACAGGGAACACCGGGGAGCTGTTTTTT. This codes for CASSDQGTGNTGELFF.

V usage is TRBV7-8 and J usage is TRBJ1-4; 9 nucleotides agree with TRBD1. This CDR3 has 17 residues. Germline values: CDR1 SGHVS, CDR2 FQNEAQ. The V segment lost 5 bases and the J segment 0 bases; nucleotides outside the gene matches: 7. The CDR3 region is CASSEDRGVATNEKLFF. The CDR3 DNA is TGTGCCAGCAGCGAGGACAGGGGCGTTGCAACTAATGAAAAACTGTTTTTT.

Written as DNA, the CDR3 is TGTGCCAGCAGCTTAATGGCGAGGGCCTCCTACGAGCAGTACTTC. This gives the protein CASSLMARASYEQYF. The genes are TRBV11-2 and TRBJ2-7, with D perhaps TRBD2 (5 bases). V was cut by 2 bases and J by 0 bases, with 11 bases left in between. The germline V gene encodes CDR1 SGHAT and CDR2 FQNNGV. The CDR3 extends over 15 amino acids.

This chain links TRBV7-2 with TRBJ2-3; 9 bases fit TRBD2. V lost 1 base and J lost 4; bases outside the gene matches: 9. Germline V CDR1 and CDR2: SGHTA, FQGNSA. The CDR3 sequence is 17 residues long. The CDR3 reads CASSLGSGGGGADTQYF. The CDR3, as DNA: TGTGCCAGCAGCTTAGGGAGCGGCGGGGGGGGCGCAGATACGCAGTATTTT.

This chain uses TRBV14 with TRBJ2-7; no definite D call. This CDR3 is 14 amino acids long. V lost 1 base and J 4 bases, leaving 11 bases between the germline ends. Per the germline V gene, CDR1 is SGHDN and CDR2 is FVKESK. This chain's CDR3 is CASSQGGGRYEQYF. As DNA, the CDR3 is TGTGCCAGCAGCCAAGGAGGCGGCCGTTACGAGCAGTACTTC.

The V and J genes are TRBV7-2 and TRBJ2-2, with TRBD2 matching over 8 bases. Germline loops: CDR1 SGHTA, CDR2 FQGNSA. With 1 base clipped from V and 1 base from J, the junction kept 5 bases outside the gene matches. CDR3 size: 17 residues. CDR3 in amino acids: CASSLVAGGGNTGELFF. DNA of the CDR3: TGTGCCAGCAGCTTAGTTGCGGGGGGCGGGAACACCGGGGAGCTGTTTTTT.

V and J are TRBV7-6 and TRBJ1-4, with 7 nucleotides matching TRBD1. This CDR3 comprises 14 residues. Germline V gene sequence: CDR1 SGHVS, CDR2 FNYEAQ. Trimming removed 0 bases from V and 7 bases from J; junction bases left unmatched: 2. CDR3 in amino acids: CASSLAGGGEKLFF. In nucleotides, the CDR3 is TGTGCCAGCAGCTTAGCAGGGGGCGGTGAAAAACTGTTTTTT.

This rearrangement joins TRBV4-3 to TRBJ2-4, with D possibly TRBD2 on 5 matching bases. Trimming stripped 4 bases from V and 7 bases from J, with 11 bases between. Looked up from germline, CDR1 is LGHNA and CDR2 is YSLEER. The CDR3 consists of 13 residues. The CDR3 reads CASSRAGDNIQYF. The CDR3 bases are TGCGCCAGCAGCCGCGCGGGTGACAACATTCAGTACTTC.

This clone was seen once. V is TRBV11-2 and J is TRBJ2-3, with a tentative D call TRBD2 (5 bases). The V and J ends lost 4 bases and 2 bases respectively, with 10 bases between them. The CDR3 loop spans 14 amino acids. Germline V gene sequence: CDR1 SGHAT, CDR2 FQNNGV. The CDR3 region has the DNA TGTGCCAGCAGCTCGATCGGGGTCACAGATACGCAGTATTTT. This gives the protein CASSSIGVTDTQYF. The full variable domain, completed using reference TRBV11-2 and TRBJ2-3, is EAGVAQSPRYKIIEKRQSVAFWCNPISGHATLYWYQQILGQGPKLLIQFQNNGVVDDSQLPKDRFSAERLKGVDSTLKIQPAKLEDSAVYLCASSSIGVTDTQYFGPGTRLTVL.

This clone was found once. CDR3 sequence (DNA): TGCGCCAGCAGCTTGGGACAGGGGCGAATAAACATAGCCAAAAACATTCAGTACTTC. Its protein is CASSLGQGRINIAKNIQYF. The genes are TRBV5-1 and TRBJ2-4, with 8 bases lining up with TRBD1. Per germline, CDR1 SGHRS and CDR2 YFSETQ. With 0 bases clipped from V and 0 bases from J, the junction kept 11 bases outside the gene matches. The length of the CDR3 is 19 residues. The full variable domain, with the rest looked up from reference TRBV5-1 and TRBJ2-4, is KAGVTQTPRYLIKTRGQQVTLSCSPISGHRSVSWYQQTPGQGLQFLFEYFSETQRNKGNFPGRFSGRQFSNSRSEMNVSTLELGDSALYLCASSLGQGRINIAKNIQYFGAGTRLSVL.